Listed here are 7 T cell receptor beta chains from one sample, sequenced in a study of molecular identifiers for immune sequencing clone quantification. TCRdb processed the PCR reads anew with MiXCR; each CDR3 protein has one entry. The sample contains over 600,000 distinct CDR3 sequences, just under 20% of which appear only once. The sequenced material came from naive CD8+ T cells from blood, with Jurkat cell RNA spiked in. Specified subset: FACS-sorted CD8+CD4-CCR7+CD45RA+ naive T cells. The source of these receptors is a human donor in good health. Some libraries in this study had Jurkat cell RNA spiked in.

In this sample, this clonotype turned up many times. V is TRBV7-6 and J is TRBJ1-1; D remains unclear. CDR3 size: 13 residues. The germline V gene encodes CDR1 SGHVS and CDR2 FNYEAQ. V was cut by 5 bases and J by 0 bases, with 7 bases left in between. CDR3 protein: CASSRNMNTEAFF. Here the CDR3 DNA reads TGTGCCAGCAGCCGGAATATGAACACTGAAGCTTTCTTT.

This clonotype was counted a few times. The chain joins TRBV13 to TRBJ2-3, with TRBD2 identical over 10 bases. The CDR3 covers 16 residues. The germline V gene has CDR1 PRHDT and CDR2 FYEKMQ (reference sequence). J was trimmed by 0 bases and V by 5 bases; bases with no gene match: 5. In DNA, the CDR3 is TGTGCCAGCAGCGACTCTAGCGGGGGAAGCACAGATACGCAGTATTTT. Translation: CASSDSSGGSTDTQYF. The complete variable domain, with remaining parts taken from reference TRBV13 and TRBJ2-3, reads AAGVIQSPRHLIKEKRETATLKCYPIPRHDTVYWYQQGPGQDPQFLISFYEKMQSDKGSIPDRFSAQQFSDYHSELNMSSLELGDSALYFCASSDSSGGSTDTQYFGPGTRLTVL.

This clonotype was seen repeatedly, ten times or more. This sequence joins TRBV7-8 and TRBJ2-1, with 9 bases that match TRBD2. Germline V lookup: CDR1 SGHVS, CDR2 FQNEAQ. The J segment lost 9 bases and the V segment lost 5 bases, leaving 17 bases of the junction unmatched. The CDR3 extends over 17 amino acids. CDR3 DNA sequence: TGTGCCAGCAGCCCCCCGGGCGTAGGCGGGGGGGGATCTGAGCAGTTCTTC. Protein product: CASSPPGVGGGGSEQFF.

This clonotype appeared many times. The V gene is TRBV2, the J gene TRBJ1-1; D might be TRBD1 (5 bases). The CDR3 runs to 15 residues. With 10 bases removed from V and 3 bases from J, the gap between germline ends came to 21 bases. The germline V gene has CDR1 SNHLY and CDR2 FYNNEI. The CDR3 here is CATDSSRRGDTEAFF. CDR3 sequence (DNA): TGTGCCACGGATTCCAGTCGTCGAGGGGACACTGAAGCTTTCTTT.

The chain couples TRBV4-3 to TRBJ1-2; D gene uncertain. Deletions cut 1 base from V and 1 base from J, with 10 bases between. The V gene's germline CDR1 is LGHNA and CDR2 YSLEER. This CDR3 contains 15 residues. This CDR3 is CASSQVIQINYGYTF. CDR3 nucleotide sequence: TGCGCCAGCAGCCAAGTAATTCAAATTAACTATGGCTACACCTTC.

To note about this clonotype: With a much larger clone just one base away, this may be a read error. The rearrangement joins TRBV5-1 to TRBJ2-7, with 7 bases matching TRBD1. Germline-derived CDR1 and CDR2 are SGHRS and YFSETQ. V dropped 3 bases and J dropped 3; count of bases not matched to a gene: 3. The CDR3 runs to 13 residues. The CDR3 sequence is CASSWGTDYEQYF. The CDR3 DNA follows: TGCGCCAGCAGCTGGGGGACAGACTACGAGCAGTACTTC.

CDR3 DNA sequence: TGTGCCATCAGCGAGGACAGTAACACCGGGGAGCTGTTTTTT. Protein sequence: CAISEDSNTGELFF. V gene TRBV10-3 combines with J gene TRBJ2-2; a weak D match, TRBD1 (6 bases). Germline-derived CDR1 and CDR2 are ENHRY and SYGVKD. This CDR3 comprises 14 residues. V was shortened by 6 bases and J by 2 bases, with 10 bases between the two germline ends.